The 30 T cell receptor beta chains below were found in one sample sequenced in a study of T cell changes during pregnancy in multiple sclerosis. Clones were read by immunoSEQ multiplex PCR, and TCRdb kept only the in-frame ones, dropping some. The sample yields some 24,000 clones, about 88% seen once. The sequencing used CD8+ T cells from peripheral blood mononuclear cells, collected in the third trimester of pregnancy. The origin of the receptors is a female donor in good health, enrolled as a control in a pregnancy study.

CDR3 coding DNA: TGTGCCAGCAAACTAGCGGGGGTGAACGAGCAGTACTTC. Amino acids: CASKLAGVNEQYF. This chain joins TRBV27 and TRBJ2-7, with 11 bases identical to TRBD2. Germline lookup yields CDR1 MNHEY and CDR2 SMNVEV (reference sequence). The V gene end was trimmed by 7 bases and the J gene end by 5 bases; junction bases not matched to a gene: 4. This CDR3 is built from 13 residues.

This rearrangement joins TRBV27 to TRBJ2-6; maybe TRBD1 (6 bases). This CDR3 spans 18 amino acids. Trimming removed 5 bases at V and 0 bases at J, with 17 bases between. The germline V gene encodes CDR1 MNHEY and CDR2 SMNVEV (reference sequence). In nucleotides, the CDR3 is TGTGCCAGCAGTCTCTCGGGACATCCCTTCTCTGGGGCCAACGTCCTGACTTTC. It yields the protein CASSLSGHPFSGANVLTF.

The chain carries TRBV27 and TRBJ1-1, with D unresolved. Germline values: CDR1 MNHEY, CDR2 SMNVEV (reference sequence). The CDR3 runs to 16 residues. V lost 0 bases, J lost 2 bases, and 13 bases lay in between. CDR3 bases: TGTGCCAGCAGTTTATCGATTGGGCTGAGTAACACTGAAGCTTTCTTT. This translates into CASSLSIGLSNTEAFF.

The chain has TRBV28 and TRBJ1-1; 7 bases fit TRBD1. V was clipped by 1 base and J by 8 bases; unmatched bases: 4. Per germline, CDR1 MDHEN and CDR2 SYDVKM. This CDR3 region has 13 residues. CDR3: CASSLYRGGEAFF. CDR3 bases: TGTGCCAGCAGTTTATATCGAGGGGGCGAAGCTTTCTTT.

This sequence joins TRBV28 and TRBJ1-4, with TRBD1 as a possible D gene (6 bases). V shed 7 bases and J shed 6 bases, with 21 bases lying between them. CDR3 length: 16 residues. Germline lookup yields CDR1 MDHEN and CDR2 SYDVKM. The CDR3 protein is CASIPRQVALYEKLFF. DNA of the CDR3: TGTGCCAGCATCCCTCGACAGGTCGCTTTGTATGAAAAACTGTTTTTT.

This chain links TRBV19 with TRBJ1-5; D not resolved. The CDR3 totals 12 residues. The germline gives CDR1 LNHDA, CDR2 SQIVND (reference sequence). Trimming stripped 7 bases from V and 2 bases from J, with 6 bases between. In DNA, the CDR3 is TGTGCCAGTAATATCGGCAATCAGCCCCAGCATTTT. Translated: CASNIGNQPQHF.

CDR3 DNA: TGTGCCAGCAGGCCCCGGGTAGCTCAGCCCCAGCATTTT. As protein: CASRPRVAQPQHF. The chain recombines TRBV27 with TRBJ1-5, with D uncertain. Per the germline V gene, CDR1 is MNHEY and CDR2 is SMNVEV (reference sequence). V lost 6 bases, J lost 6 bases, and 12 bases lay in between. The length of the CDR3 is 13 residues.

The rearrangement links TRBV5-4 to TRBJ1-2; D not certain. The CDR3 is 15 residues long. CDR1 is SGHNT, CDR2 YYREEE, per germline (reference sequence). Trimming stripped 1 base from V and 8 bases from J, with 18 bases between. CDR3: CASSLPLSGGSGYTF. DNA for the CDR3: TGTGCCAGCAGCTTGCCACTGTCTGGAGGGAGCGGCTACACCTTC.

V usage is TRBV15 and J usage is TRBJ1-4, with 9 bases aligning to TRBD1. Trimming removed 4 bases from V and 8 bases from J; junction bases left unmatched: 11. This CDR3 is 16 amino acids long. CDR1 is LNHNV and CDR2 is YYDKDF in the germline V gene (reference sequence). This CDR3 reads CATSTNLGTGNEKLFF. CDR3 DNA sequence: TGTGCCACCAGCACAAATCTCGGGACAGGGAACGAAAAACTGTTTTTT. Combining the CDR3 with reference TRBV15 and TRBJ1-4 gives the whole variable domain DAMVIQNPRYQVTQFGKPVTLSCSQTLNHNVMYWYQQKSSQAPKLLFHYYDKDFNNEADTPDNFQSRRPNTSFCFLDIRSPGLGDTAMYLCATSTNLGTGNEKLFFGSGTQLSVL.

This clone was counted a single time. V gene TRBV7-9 combines with J gene TRBJ2-5, with TRBD1 identical over 9 bases. CDR3 length equals 14 residues. Germline loops: CDR1 SEHNR, CDR2 FQNEAQ (reference sequence). With V trimmed by 4 bases and J by 3 bases, 3 bases remained unmatched. The CDR3 nucleotides are TGTGCCAGCAGCTCTCGGACAGGGGAAGAGACCCAGTACTTC. Its translation is CASSSRTGEETQYF. The complete variable domain, with remaining parts taken from reference TRBV7-9 and TRBJ2-5, reads DTGVSQNPRHKITKRGQNVTFRCDPISEHNRLYWYRQTLGQGPEFLTYFQNEAQLEKSRLLSDRFSAERPKGSFSTLEIQRTEQGDSAMYLCASSSRTGEETQYFGPGTRLLVL.

The chain links TRBV6-6 to TRBJ2-5; D not resolved. CDR1 is MNHNY, CDR2 SVGAGI, per germline (reference sequence). The V gene lost 7 bases and the J gene lost 5 bases, with 14 bases spanning the gap. The CDR3 is 13 residues long. DNA of the CDR3: TGTGCCAGCACTTGGGCGCGCCGGGAGACCCAGTACTTC. This encodes CASTWARRETQYF.

This sequence joins TRBV7-9 and TRBJ2-1, with D possibly TRBD1 on 7 matching bases. The V and J ends lost 5 bases and 0 bases respectively, with 14 bases between them. The CDR3 spans 16 residues. In germline, CDR1 is SEHNR, CDR2 FQNEAQ (reference sequence). CDR3 bases: TGTGCCAGCAGCACGCGGGACAGTCACTCCTACAATGAGCAGTTCTTC. It translates to CASSTRDSHSYNEQFF.

Notes on this clone: The same CDR3 also results from other DNA sequences found in this sample. The chain couples TRBV5-6 to TRBJ2-1, with D possibly being TRBD2 (5 bases). CDR3 length: 13 residues. CDR1 and CDR2 from the germline V gene are SGHDT and YYEEEE. V was pared by 4 bases and J by 4 bases, with 9 bases between. In DNA, the CDR3 is TGTGCCAGCAGCCTTACTAGTTACAATGAGCAGTTCTTC. This translates into CASSLTSYNEQFF. Variable domain in full (rest from reference TRBV5-6 and TRBJ2-1): DAGVTQSPTHLIKTRGQQVTLRCSPKSGHDTVSWYQQALGQGPQFIFQYYEEEERQRGNFPDRFSGHQFPNYSSELNVNALLLGDSALYLCASSLTSYNEQFFGPGTRLTVL.

V and J are TRBV19 and TRBJ1-3, with D possibly matching TRBD1 (6 bases). Trimming left V 5 bases short and J 0 bases short, with 17 bases between. CDR3 size: 17 residues. Germline V gene data show CDR1 as LNHDA and CDR2 as SQIVND (reference sequence). In nucleotides, the CDR3 is TGTGCCAGTAGTCACAGGGTGCTTATAGACTCTGGAAACACCATATATTTT. It is translated as CASSHRVLIDSGNTIYF.

The chain's CDR3 is CASSDSLDRTGELFF. The CDR3 nucleotides read TGTGCCAGCAGTGACTCTCTCGACAGAACCGGGGAGCTGTTTTTT. This rearrangement joins TRBV6-4 to TRBJ2-2; perhaps TRBD1 as D (5 bases). Germline assignment: CDR1 MRHNA and CDR2 SNTAGT. The CDR3 runs to 15 residues. V lost 0 bases and J 5 bases, leaving 10 bases between the germline ends.

Notes on this clone: Other DNA sequences from this sample encode an identical CDR3 as well. The V gene is TRBV9, the J gene TRBJ1-1; D is unresolved. CDR1 is SGDLS and CDR2 is YYNGEE in the germline V gene. The CDR3 extends over 12 amino acids. V lost 3 bases, J lost 1 base, and 4 bases lay in between. The CDR3 region is CASSAGNTEAFF. In DNA, the CDR3 is TGTGCCAGCAGCGCAGGGAACACTGAAGCTTTCTTT.

The chain recombines TRBV18 with TRBJ1-5, with 7 bases matching TRBD1. This CDR3 comprises 17 residues. The V segment lost 3 bases and the J segment 2 bases; nucleotides outside the gene matches: 10. Germline lookup yields CDR1 KGHSH and CDR2 LQKENI. The CDR3 DNA reads TGTGCCAGCTCACCCCCGGGGACAGCCTCGGGCAATCAGCCCCAGCATTTT. It yields the protein CASSPPGTASGNQPQHF. The variable domain in full, completed from reference TRBV18 and TRBJ1-5, reads NAGVMQNPRHLVRRRGQEARLRCSPMKGHSHVYWYRQLPEEGLKFMVYLQKENIIDESGMPKERFSAEFPKEGPSILRIQQVVRGDSAAYFCASSPPGTASGNQPQHFGDGTRLSIL.

This rearrangement joins TRBV2 to TRBJ2-7; weak D call: TRBD1 (6 bases). The CDR3 has 13 amino acids. The germline V gene has CDR1 SNHLY and CDR2 FYNNEI. V lost 3 bases and J 3 bases, leaving 9 bases between the germline ends. CDR3 bases: TGTGCCAGCAGTGAGGCAGGGGACTACGAGCAGTACTTC. Its protein is CASSEAGDYEQYF.

The V gene is TRBV4-2, the J gene TRBJ2-3; a possible D gene is TRBD1 (6 bases). CDR3 size: 14 residues. Germline V CDR1 and CDR2: LGHNA, YNFKEQ. Trimming stripped 1 base from V and 6 bases from J, with 11 bases between. Written as DNA, the CDR3 is TGTGCCAGCAGCCAAGGCAGGGGCAGGGATACGCAGTATTTT. It specifies CASSQGRGRDTQYF.

This chain links TRBV15 with TRBJ2-7; D may be TRBD2 (6 bases). The germline V and J ends were trimmed by 0 bases and 5 bases, with 14 bases remaining between them. The CDR3 runs to 15 residues. Germline lookup yields CDR1 LNHNV and CDR2 YYDKDF (reference sequence). The chain's CDR3 is CATSRDGGEVDEQYF. The CDR3 DNA reads as TGTGCCACCAGCAGAGATGGAGGGGAGGTAGACGAGCAGTACTTC. The variable domain in full, completed from reference TRBV15 and TRBJ2-7, reads DAMVIQNPRYQVTQFGKPVTLSCSQTLNHNVMYWYQQKSSQAPKLLFHYYDKDFNNEADTPDNFQSRRPNTSFCFLDIRSPGLGDTAMYLCATSRDGGEVDEQYFGPGTRLTVT.

This chain joins TRBV19 and TRBJ1-4, with D possibly matching TRBD1 (6 bases). This CDR3 spans 14 amino acids. Trimming stripped 4 bases from V and 6 bases from J, with 12 bases between. Germline V gene lookup returns CDR1 LNHDA and CDR2 SQIVND (reference sequence). The CDR3 sequence: CASSNRDIYEKLFF. The CDR3 nucleotides read TGTGCCAGTAGTAACCGGGACATATATGAAAAACTGTTTTTT. The whole variable domain, remainder taken from reference TRBV19 and TRBJ1-4, is DGGITQSPKYLFRKEGQNVTLSCEQNLNHDAMYWYRQDPGQGLRLIYYSQIVNDFQKGDIAEGYSVSREKKESFPLTVTSAQKNPTAFYLCASSNRDIYEKLFFGSGTQLSVL.

The chain carries TRBV7-6 and TRBJ2-1; 8 nucleotides agree with TRBD2. Germline V lookup: CDR1 SGHVS, CDR2 FNYEAQ. There are 15 residues in the CDR3. Trimming at V came to 5 bases and at J to 0 bases, leaving 3 bases not matched to a gene. CDR3 bases: TGTGCCAGCAGCCCAAGCGGGGGCTCCTACAATGAGCAGTTCTTC. This sequence encodes CASSPSGGSYNEQFF.

This sequence joins TRBV19 and TRBJ2-3; tentatively, D is TRBD2 (7 bases). The CDR3 totals 12 residues. V lost 5 bases to trimming and J lost 6 bases, with 9 bases between them. Germline CDR1 and CDR2: LNHDA and SQIVND (reference sequence). In nucleotides, the CDR3 is TGTGCCAGTAGTGCGGGGGCTGATACGCAGTATTTT. Translation: CASSAGADTQYF. Drawing the rest from reference TRBV19 and TRBJ2-3, the complete variable domain is DGGITQSPKYLFRKEGQNVTLSCEQNLNHDAMYWYRQDPGQGLRLIYYSQIVNDFQKGDIAEGYSVSREKKESFPLTVTSAQKNPTAFYLCASSAGADTQYFGPGTRLTVL.

This rearrangement joins TRBV14 to TRBJ2-1, with a tentative D call TRBD2 (5 bases). CDR3 size: 17 residues. The V gene lost 1 base and the J gene lost 0 bases, with 13 bases spanning the gap. Looked up from germline, CDR1 is SGHDN and CDR2 is FVKESK. CDR3 protein: CASSQVGRASSYNEQFF. As DNA, the CDR3 is TGTGCCAGCAGCCAAGTTGGGCGGGCGAGCTCCTACAATGAGCAGTTCTTC.

The chain joins TRBV28 to TRBJ2-3; TRBD2 might be the D (6 bases). Germline CDR1 reads MDHEN; CDR2 reads SYDVKM. The CDR3 spans 16 residues. Trimming pared 7 bases from V and 1 base from J, leaving 18 bases between. For the CDR3, the DNA is TGTGCCAGCACCCCCCGTCCGGACTACCGCACAGATACGCAGTATTTT. It encodes CASTPRPDYRTDTQYF.

The chain carries TRBV10-3 and TRBJ2-7; 10 positions agree with TRBD2. V was clipped by 3 bases and J by 1 base; unmatched bases: 6. Germline loops: CDR1 ENHRY, CDR2 SYGVKD. The CDR3 is 16 residues long. This CDR3 is CAISEIASGGSYEQYF. Here the CDR3 DNA reads TGTGCCATCAGTGAAATCGCTAGCGGGGGATCCTACGAGCAGTACTTC.

V gene TRBV27 combines with J gene TRBJ2-1; TRBD2 is a possible D gene (5 bases). With 2 bases removed from V and 6 bases from J, the gap between germline ends came to 14 bases. The CDR3 runs 15 residues. Germline V gene sequence: CDR1 MNHEY, CDR2 SMNVEV (reference sequence). The CDR3 nucleotides are TGTGCCAGCAGTTTACTAGGGAGCACCCGCAATGAGCAGTTCTTC. This gives the protein CASSLLGSTRNEQFF.

V and J are TRBV11-2 and TRBJ2-2; D might be TRBD2 (6 bases). Looked up from germline, CDR1 is SGHAT and CDR2 is FQNNGV. The CDR3 is made up of 14 amino acids. V gave up 5 bases and J gave up 2 bases, with 9 bases separating them. The CDR3 region has the DNA TGTGCCAGCAGCCGGAGGGGTAACACCGGGGAGCTGTTTTTT. Encoded protein: CASSRRGNTGELFF.

The genes are TRBV27 and TRBJ1-2; D not resolved. Germline V gene lookup returns CDR1 MNHEY and CDR2 SMNVEV (reference sequence). Trimming cost V 3 bases and J 4 bases, with 9 bases left between them. The CDR3 contains 13 residues. The CDR3: CASSFSSGYGYTF. CDR3 bases: TGTGCCAGCAGTTTTTCGAGTGGCTATGGCTACACCTTC.

This rearrangement joins TRBV11-2 to TRBJ1-1, with D tentatively TRBD1 (5 bases). The CDR3 is 15 amino acids. The germline CDR1 and CDR2 sequences are SGHAT and FQNNGV. The germline V and J ends were trimmed by 0 bases and 2 bases, with 10 bases remaining between them. The CDR3 here is CASSLDPGSNTEAFF. CDR3 bases: TGTGCCAGCAGCTTAGATCCAGGGTCTAACACTGAAGCTTTCTTT.